This TCR beta chain was observed in a study of cytomegalovirus exposure and HLA in healthy donors. Study context: The early release's HLA-typed donors yielded 65 million to 85 million unique TCRs.

Study results and limitations: The study recorded 150 to 200 TCR beta chains that were cytomegalovirus-associated. Compared with the roughly 700-donor mean, an Asian-associated ancestry cluster reportedly had fewer N-insertions, according to a later analysis. Confirmation in vitro established that a few CMV-associated chains were specific for CMV antigens.

Worth noting for this clone: Its antigen remains unidentified.

With 60 Vbeta and 13 Jbeta primers, the PCR was carried out. Using immunoSEQ multiplex PCR, the repertoire was profiled, and TCRdb retains in-frame clones only, with some absent. Among around 200,000 clones listed, roughly 72% were seen once. Germline CDR1 is SGHRS and CDR2 is YFSETQ. The CDR3 extends over 15 amino acids. The trim removed 4 bases at V and 8 bases at J, leaving 9 bases unmatched. The origin of this receptor is a man younger than 40 in good health and CMV-seronegative. V is TRBV5-1 and J is TRBJ1-4; 9 bases map to TRBD1. The sample taken for sequencing was PBMCs. The CDR3 spells CASSMGDRGREKLFF. CDR3 bases: TGCGCCAGCAGCATGGGAGACAGGGGGAGAGAAAAACTGTTTTTT.